The 14 T cell receptor beta chains below all came from one sample that was sequenced in a study of T-cell reconstitution after alpha-beta-depleted transplantation in children. During its preparation, the TCRbeta library received unique molecular identifiers. Via MiXCR, TCRdb re-called the PCR reads, giving one row per CDR3 protein. Of roughly 200,000 distinct CDR3 sequences listed, around 9.6% are singletons. Sample: PBMCs from the stem cell graft donor, taken from the stem cell graft. The receptor set was obtained from a human donor who donated a stem cell graft to a child with acute lymphoblastic leukemia.

There are many counts of this clonotype. The chain couples TRBV5-1 to TRBJ1-4; TRBD1 might be the D (6 bases). The length of the CDR3 is 15 residues. Germline V gene lookup returns CDR1 SGHRS and CDR2 YFSETQ. Trimming shortened V by 2 bases and J by 3 bases, and 11 bases separated the two germline ends. CDR3 residues: CASSLSGVPNEKLFF. Here the CDR3 DNA reads TGCGCCAGCAGCTTATCAGGGGTCCCTAATGAAAAACTGTTTTTT.

The chain links TRBV12-3 or TRBV12-4 to TRBJ1-2; possible D gene TRBD1, 6 bases. Trimming pared 3 bases from V and 4 bases from J, leaving 15 bases between. The CDR3 length is 15 residues. In DNA, the CDR3 is TGTGCCAGCAGTTTGAGTCAGGGGTTTGCCTATGGCTACACCTTC. It encodes CASSLSQGFAYGYTF.

This clonotype was seen a handful of times. The chain recombines TRBV3-1 with TRBJ2-7, with 9 bases identical to TRBD1. J lost 10 bases, V lost 3 bases, and 10 bases had no gene match. Germline V gene lookup returns CDR1 LGHDT and CDR2 YNNKEL (reference sequence). This CDR3 contains 14 residues. CDR3 bases: TGTGCCAGCAGCCAGCAACCGGGACAGGGCGTCCAGTACTTC. It codes for CASSQQPGQGVQYF.

Concerning this clonotype: A read error may be the cause here, since a much bigger clone is one base away. J is TRBJ2-5 and V is TRBV3-1, with D perhaps matching TRBD2 (6 bases). This CDR3 spans 17 amino acids. Germline V gene data show CDR1 as LGHDT and CDR2 as YNNKEL (reference sequence). V dropped 8 bases and J dropped 3 bases, with 25 bases sitting between them. CDR3 in DNA: TGTGCCAGCTGCTCGCGTACGGTATTCCGCGGGAAAGAGACCCAGTACTTC. The encoded protein is CASCSRTVFRGKETQYF.

This clonotype was counted a few times. This sequence joins TRBV7-6 and TRBJ2-7; D is unresolved. The V end lost 2 bases, the J end lost 3 bases, and 14 bases lay between the germline ends. The CDR3 loop spans 15 amino acids. CDR1 is SGHVS, CDR2 FNYEAQ, per germline. The CDR3 region is CASSLNALLSYEQYF. The DNA of the CDR3 is TGTGCCAGCAGCTTAAACGCCCTTTTGAGCTACGAGCAGTACTTC.

This rearrangement joins TRBV12-3 or TRBV12-4 to TRBJ1-5; TRBD1 is a possible D gene (5 bases). With 5 bases removed from V and 1 base from J, the gap between germline ends came to 9 bases. This CDR3 spans 14 amino acids. The CDR3 loop reads CASSGGVSNQPQHF. The CDR3 DNA reads TGTGCCAGCAGTGGGGGGGTGAGCAATCAGCCCCAGCATTTT.

This rearrangement joins TRBV18 to TRBJ2-2; TRBD1 matches 8 bases. The CDR3 has 16 amino acids. J was trimmed by 1 base and V by 5 bases; bases with no gene match: 6. Germline V gene lookup returns CDR1 KGHSH and CDR2 LQKENI. The CDR3 sequence: CASSARQGQNTGELFF. CDR3 DNA: TGTGCCAGCTCAGCGAGACAGGGGCAGAACACCGGGGAGCTGTTTTTT.

This clonotype was counted many times. This sequence joins TRBV4-3 and TRBJ2-4, with D unresolved. V was cut by 2 bases and J by 0 bases, with 5 bases left in between. The CDR3 consists of 14 residues. CDR1 and CDR2 from the germline V gene are LGHNA and YSLEER. The DNA of the CDR3 is TGCGCCAGCAGCCAAAGATTAGCCAAAAACATTCAGTACTTC. It is translated as CASSQRLAKNIQYF.

This clonotype was picked up a small number of times. The chain carries TRBV25-1 and TRBJ2-2, with a weak D call TRBD2 (5 bases). CDR3 length: 16 residues. Germline CDR1 reads MGHDK; CDR2 reads SYGVNS. V lost 5 bases, J lost 0 bases, and 13 bases lay in between. CDR3 sequence (DNA): TGTGCCAGCAGTCTTGAGGGCAGCGCGAACACCGGGGAGCTGTTTTTT. Translation: CASSLEGSANTGELFF.

With regard to this clonotype: A read error may produce the germline difference seen at one junction end. The V call is TRBV12-3 or TRBV12-4, the J call TRBJ2-2; the D gene could be TRBD1 or TRBD2 (5 bases each). The CDR3 extends over 15 amino acids. CDR3 loop: CANSLAAGRTGELFF. CDR3 bases: TGTGCCAACAGTTTAGCAGCAGGGAGAACCGGGGAGCTGTTTTTT.

This clonotype has just a few counts. The chain combines TRBV7-9 with TRBJ2-7; the D is unclear. The CDR3 runs 14 residues. From germline, CDR1 is SEHNR and CDR2 FQNEAQ (reference sequence). The V and J ends lost 0 bases and 7 bases respectively, with 13 bases between them. In nucleotides, the CDR3 is TGTGCCAGCAGCTTAGCGGGTCTGTTGGGGGAGCAGTACTTC. It translates to CASSLAGLLGEQYF.

This clonotype occurred a few times. V gene TRBV7-2 combines with J gene TRBJ2-7, with TRBD1 identical over 8 bases. Germline V lookup: CDR1 SGHTA, CDR2 FQGNSA. After removal of 5 bases from V and 0 bases from J, the junction contained 9 bases not matched to a gene. CDR3 size: 16 residues. Here the CDR3 reads CASSPSGQGVSYEQYF. The CDR3 bases are TGTGCCAGCAGCCCATCCGGACAGGGCGTCTCCTACGAGCAGTACTTC.

This clonotype was observed many times. The chain links TRBV29-1 to TRBJ2-3, with D unclear. This CDR3 has 12 amino acids. The V end was cut by 7 bases, the J end by 1 base, with 9 bases between. Per germline, CDR1 SQVTM and CDR2 ANQGSEA. CDR3 sequence: CSGRTGTDTQYF. The CDR3, as DNA: TGCAGCGGACGCACCGGCACAGATACGCAGTATTTT.

There are many counts of this clonotype. The CDR3 is CSAREGFNEQYF. CDR3 DNA: TGCAGTGCTAGAGAGGGTTTTAACGAGCAGTACTTC. The V gene is TRBV20-1, the J gene TRBJ2-7; D gene ambiguous. Per germline, CDR1 DFQATT and CDR2 SNEGSKA (reference sequence). The CDR3 covers 12 residues. V was shortened by 0 bases and J by 5 bases, with 8 bases between the two germline ends.